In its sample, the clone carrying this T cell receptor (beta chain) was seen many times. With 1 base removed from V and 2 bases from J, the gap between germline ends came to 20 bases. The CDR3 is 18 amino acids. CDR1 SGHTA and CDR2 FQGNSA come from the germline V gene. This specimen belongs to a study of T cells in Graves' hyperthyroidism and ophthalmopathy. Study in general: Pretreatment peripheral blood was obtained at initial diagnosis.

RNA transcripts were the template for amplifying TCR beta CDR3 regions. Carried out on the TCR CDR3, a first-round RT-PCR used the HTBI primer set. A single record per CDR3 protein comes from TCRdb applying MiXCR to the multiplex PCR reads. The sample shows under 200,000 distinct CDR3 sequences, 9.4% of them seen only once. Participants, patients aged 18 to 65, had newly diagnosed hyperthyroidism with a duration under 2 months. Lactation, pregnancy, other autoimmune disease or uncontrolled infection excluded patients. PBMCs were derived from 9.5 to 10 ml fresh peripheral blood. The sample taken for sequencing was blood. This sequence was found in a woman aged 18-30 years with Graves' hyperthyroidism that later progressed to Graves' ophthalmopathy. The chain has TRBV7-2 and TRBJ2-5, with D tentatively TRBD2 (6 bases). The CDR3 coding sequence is TGTGCCAGCAGCTTAGGGAGCCCCTGGGGGAGGTTACAAGAGACCCAGTACTTC. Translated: CASSLGSPWGRLQETQYF.